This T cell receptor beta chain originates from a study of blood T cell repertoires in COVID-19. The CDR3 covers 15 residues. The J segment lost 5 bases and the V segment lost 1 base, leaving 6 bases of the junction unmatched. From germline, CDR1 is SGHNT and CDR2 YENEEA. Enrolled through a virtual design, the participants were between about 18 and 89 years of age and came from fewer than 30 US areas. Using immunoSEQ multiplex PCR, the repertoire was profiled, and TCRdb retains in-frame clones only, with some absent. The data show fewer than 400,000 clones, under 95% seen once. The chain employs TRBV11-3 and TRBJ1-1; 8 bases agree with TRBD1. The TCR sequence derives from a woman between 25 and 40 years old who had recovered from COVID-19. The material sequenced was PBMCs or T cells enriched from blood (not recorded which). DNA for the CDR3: TGTGCCAGCAGCTTAGGATGGACAGGGCGAACTGAAGCTTTCTTT. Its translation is CASSLGWTGRTEAFF.